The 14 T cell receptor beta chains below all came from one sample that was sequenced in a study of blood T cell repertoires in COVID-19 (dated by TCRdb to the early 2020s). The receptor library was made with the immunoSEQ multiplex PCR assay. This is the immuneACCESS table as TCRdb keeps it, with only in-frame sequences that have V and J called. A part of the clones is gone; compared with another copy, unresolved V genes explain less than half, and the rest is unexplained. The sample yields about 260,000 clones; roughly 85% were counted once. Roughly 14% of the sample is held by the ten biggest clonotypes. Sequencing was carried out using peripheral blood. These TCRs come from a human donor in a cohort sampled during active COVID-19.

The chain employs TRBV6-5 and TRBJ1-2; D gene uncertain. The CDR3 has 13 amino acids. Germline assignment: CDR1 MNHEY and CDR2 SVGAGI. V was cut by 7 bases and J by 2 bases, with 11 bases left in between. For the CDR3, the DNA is TGTGCCAGCAAAGCAGGTCCAAACTATGGCTACACCTTC. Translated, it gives CASKAGPNYGYTF.

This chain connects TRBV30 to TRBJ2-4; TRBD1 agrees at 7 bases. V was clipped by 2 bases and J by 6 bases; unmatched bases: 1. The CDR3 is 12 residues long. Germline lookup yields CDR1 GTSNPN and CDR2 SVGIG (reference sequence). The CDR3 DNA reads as TGTGCCTGGAGTAACAGGGGAAACATTCAGTACTTC. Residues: CAWSNRGNIQYF.

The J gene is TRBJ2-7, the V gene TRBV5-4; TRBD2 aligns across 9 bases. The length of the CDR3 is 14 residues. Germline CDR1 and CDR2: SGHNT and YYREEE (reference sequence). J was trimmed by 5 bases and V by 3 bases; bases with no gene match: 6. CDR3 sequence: CASSSGLARHEQYF. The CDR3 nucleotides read TGTGCCAGCAGCTCAGGACTAGCGCGGCACGAGCAGTACTTC.

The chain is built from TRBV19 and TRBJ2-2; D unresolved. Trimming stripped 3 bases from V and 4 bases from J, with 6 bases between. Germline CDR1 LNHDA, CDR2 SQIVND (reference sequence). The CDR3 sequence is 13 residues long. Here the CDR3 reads CASSIYLTGELFF. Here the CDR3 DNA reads TGTGCCAGTAGTATCTATCTCACCGGGGAGCTGTTTTTT.

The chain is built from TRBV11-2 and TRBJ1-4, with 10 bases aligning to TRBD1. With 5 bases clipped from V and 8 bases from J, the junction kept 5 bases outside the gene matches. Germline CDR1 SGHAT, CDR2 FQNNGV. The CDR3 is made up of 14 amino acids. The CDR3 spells CASSPDRGREKLFF. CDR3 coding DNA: TGTGCCAGCAGCCCAGACAGGGGGCGAGAAAAACTGTTTTTT.

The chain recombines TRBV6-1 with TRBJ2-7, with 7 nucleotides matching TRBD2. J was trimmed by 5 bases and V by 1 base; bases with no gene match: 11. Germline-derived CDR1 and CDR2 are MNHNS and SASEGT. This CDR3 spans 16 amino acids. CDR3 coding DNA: TGTGCCAGCAGTGAAGGAACCAGGCGGGAGATCCACGAGCAGTACTTC. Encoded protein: CASSEGTRREIHEQYF.

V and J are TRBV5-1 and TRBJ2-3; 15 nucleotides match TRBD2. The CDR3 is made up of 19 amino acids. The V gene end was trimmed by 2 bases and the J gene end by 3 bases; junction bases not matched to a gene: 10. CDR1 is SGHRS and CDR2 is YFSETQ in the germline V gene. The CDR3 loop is CASSFGTSGRSGLTDTQYF. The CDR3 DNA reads TGCGCCAGCAGCTTCGGGACTAGCGGGAGGTCCGGATTAACAGATACGCAGTATTTT.

The CDR3 loop is CASRCAGHRNNEQFF. Written as DNA, the CDR3 is TGTGCCAGCAGATGTGCAGGGCACCGGAACAATGAGCAGTTCTTC. The chain couples TRBV3-1 (or the pseudogene TRBV3-2) to TRBJ2-1, with D possibly being TRBD1 (5 bases). Germline V gives CDR1 LGHDT, CDR2 YNNKEL (reference sequence). The CDR3 has 15 residues. V lost 6 bases and J 5 bases, leaving 17 bases between the germline ends.

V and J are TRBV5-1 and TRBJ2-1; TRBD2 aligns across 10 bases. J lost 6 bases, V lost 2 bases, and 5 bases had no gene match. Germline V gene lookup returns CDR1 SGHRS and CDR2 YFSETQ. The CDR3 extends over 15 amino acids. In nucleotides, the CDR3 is TGCGCCAGCAGCTTCGGACTAGCGGTGATCAATGAGCAGTTCTTC. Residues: CASSFGLAVINEQFF.

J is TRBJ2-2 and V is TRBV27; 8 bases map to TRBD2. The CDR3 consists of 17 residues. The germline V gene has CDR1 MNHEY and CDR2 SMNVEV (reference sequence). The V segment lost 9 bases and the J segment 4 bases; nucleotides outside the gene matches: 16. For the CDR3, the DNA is TGTGCCAGGGGGGGAGCATTTAGCGGGGATTTCACCGGGGAGCTGTTTTTT. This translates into CARGGAFSGDFTGELFF.

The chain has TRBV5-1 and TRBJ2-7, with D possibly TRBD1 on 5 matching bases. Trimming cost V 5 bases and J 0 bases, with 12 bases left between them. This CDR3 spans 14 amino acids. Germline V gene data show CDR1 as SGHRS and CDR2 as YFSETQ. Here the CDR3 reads CASRLQASSYEQYF. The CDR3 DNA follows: TGCGCCAGCAGGTTACAGGCAAGCTCCTACGAGCAGTACTTC.

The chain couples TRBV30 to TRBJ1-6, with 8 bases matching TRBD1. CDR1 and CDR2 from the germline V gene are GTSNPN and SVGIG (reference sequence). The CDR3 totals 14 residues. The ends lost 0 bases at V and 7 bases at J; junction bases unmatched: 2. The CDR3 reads CAWSVRDRNSPLHF. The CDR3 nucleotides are TGTGCCTGGAGTGTGCGGGACAGGAATTCACCCCTCCACTTT.

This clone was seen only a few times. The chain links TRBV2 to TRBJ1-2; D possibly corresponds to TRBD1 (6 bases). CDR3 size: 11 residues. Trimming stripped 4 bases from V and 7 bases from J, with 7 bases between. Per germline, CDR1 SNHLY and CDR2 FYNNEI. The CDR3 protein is CASSVQGGYTF. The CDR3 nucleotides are TGTGCCAGCAGTGTACAGGGTGGCTACACCTTC.

CDR3 nucleotide sequence: TGTGCCAGCAGCTCCACTAGTAATGGGAATGAGCAGTTCTTC. Protein product: CASSSTSNGNEQFF. The V and J genes are TRBV7-9 and TRBJ2-1; D is perhaps TRBD2 (5 bases). V lost 4 bases and J 7 bases, leaving 14 bases between the germline ends. The germline gives CDR1 SEHNR, CDR2 FQNEAQ (reference sequence). CDR3 size: 14 residues.